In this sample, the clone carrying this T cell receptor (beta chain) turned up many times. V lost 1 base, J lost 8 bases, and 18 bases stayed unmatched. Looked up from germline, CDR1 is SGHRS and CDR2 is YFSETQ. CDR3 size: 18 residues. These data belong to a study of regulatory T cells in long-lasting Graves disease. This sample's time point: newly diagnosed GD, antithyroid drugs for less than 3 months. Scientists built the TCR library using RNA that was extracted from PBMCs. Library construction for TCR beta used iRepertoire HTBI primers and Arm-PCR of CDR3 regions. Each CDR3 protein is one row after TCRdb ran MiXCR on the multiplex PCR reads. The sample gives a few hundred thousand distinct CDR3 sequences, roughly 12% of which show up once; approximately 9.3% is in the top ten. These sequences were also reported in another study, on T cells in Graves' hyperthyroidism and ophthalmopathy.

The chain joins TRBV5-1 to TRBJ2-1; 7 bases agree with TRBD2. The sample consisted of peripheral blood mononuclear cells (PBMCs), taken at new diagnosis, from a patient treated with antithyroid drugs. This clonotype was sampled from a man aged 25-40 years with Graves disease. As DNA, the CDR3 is TGCGCCAGCAGCTTGAGGGTGTGGGGGGAGGGCCTCCCTGATGAGCAGTTCTTC. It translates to CASSLRVWGEGLPDEQFF.